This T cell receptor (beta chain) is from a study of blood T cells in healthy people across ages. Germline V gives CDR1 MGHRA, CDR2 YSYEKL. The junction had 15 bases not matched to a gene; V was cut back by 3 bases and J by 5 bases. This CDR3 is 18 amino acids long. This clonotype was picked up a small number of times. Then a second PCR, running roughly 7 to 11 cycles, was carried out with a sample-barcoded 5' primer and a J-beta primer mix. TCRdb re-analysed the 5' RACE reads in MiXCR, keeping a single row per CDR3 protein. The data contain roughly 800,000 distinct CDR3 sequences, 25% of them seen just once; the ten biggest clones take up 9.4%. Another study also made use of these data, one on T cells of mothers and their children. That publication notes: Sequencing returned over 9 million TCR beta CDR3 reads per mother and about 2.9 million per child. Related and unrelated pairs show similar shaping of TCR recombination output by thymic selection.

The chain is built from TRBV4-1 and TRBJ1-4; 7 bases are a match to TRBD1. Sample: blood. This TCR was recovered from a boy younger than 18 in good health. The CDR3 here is CASSQTPGWGQRNEKLFF. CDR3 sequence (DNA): TGCGCCAGCAGCCAGACCCCGGGCTGGGGACAGAGAAATGAAAAACTGTTTTTT.